These 12 T cell receptor beta chains originate from one sample sequenced in a study of cytomegalovirus exposure and HLA in healthy donors. The PCR ran on 60 Vbeta and 13 Jbeta primers. Method: immunoSEQ multiplex PCR; TCRdb's copy keeps in-frame clones and lacks some. The data show around 89,000 clones, over 70% seen once. The sequenced sample was PBMCs. All receptors derive from a man in his forties in good health and CMV-seronegative.

In its sample, this clone was seen a few times. The genes are TRBV7-2 and TRBJ1-2; 11 bases agree with TRBD1. This CDR3 is built from 14 residues. CDR1 SGHTA and CDR2 FQGNSA come from the germline V gene. With 4 bases clipped from V and 8 bases from J, the junction kept 6 bases outside the gene matches. The chain's CDR3 is CASSWAGQGGGYTF. CDR3 bases: TGTGCCAGCAGCTGGGCGGGACAGGGGGGAGGCTACACCTTC.

CDR3 sequence: CSALQGSNQPQHF. CDR3 coding DNA: TGCAGCGCACTACAGGGAAGCAATCAGCCCCAGCATTTT. This chain uses TRBV29-1 with TRBJ1-5; D may be TRBD1 (6 bases). CDR3 length: 13 residues. The V and J ends lost 7 bases and 1 base respectively, with 11 bases between them. Germline V gives CDR1 SQVTM, CDR2 ANQGSEA.

This chain uses TRBV14 with TRBJ1-3; D is perhaps TRBD1 (6 bases). V lost 3 bases and J lost 3, with 27 bases in between. Germline lookup yields CDR1 SGHDN and CDR2 FVKESK. There are 20 residues in the CDR3. CDR3 protein: CASSQGKPGREGGYGNTIYF. The CDR3 nucleotides read TGTGCCAGCAGCCAGGGCAAACCGGGCCGCGAAGGGGGTTATGGAAACACCATATATTTT.

The chain employs TRBV15 and TRBJ1-4, with D possibly matching TRBD1 (5 bases). This CDR3 is 13 amino acids long. The V gene's germline CDR1 is LNHNV and CDR2 YYDKDF (reference sequence). V dropped 5 bases and J dropped 8 bases, with 12 bases sitting between them. The CDR3 is CATSVRGGEKLFF. The CDR3 bases are TGTGCCACCAGCGTACGGGGGGGGGAAAAACTGTTTTTT.

Written as DNA, the CDR3 is TGTGCCAGCAGTGACGGATCGGGGGGACCCTACAATGAGCAGTTCTTC. Its translation: CASSDGSGGPYNEQFF. V and J are TRBV6-4 and TRBJ2-1; 7 positions agree with TRBD2. This CDR3 spans 16 amino acids. Germline CDR1 reads MRHNA; CDR2 reads SNTAGT. J was trimmed by 2 bases and V by 2 bases; bases with no gene match: 6.

This clone was seen more than once but under ten times. This chain uses TRBV28 with TRBJ2-2; unclear D gene. The CDR3 runs 12 residues. The germline gives CDR1 MDHEN, CDR2 SYDVKM. Trimming cost V 5 bases and J 15 bases, with 16 bases left between them. The CDR3 DNA follows: TGTGCCAGCAGTCCGTATCAACAGCTGATGTTTTTT. This gives the protein CASSPYQQLMFF.

This chain connects TRBV4-2 to TRBJ2-7; TRBD2 aligns across 9 bases. The V segment lost 0 bases and the J segment 0 bases; nucleotides outside the gene matches: 0. The CDR3 spans 15 residues. Germline CDR1 reads LGHNA; CDR2 reads YNFKEQ. CDR3: CASSQDSGSSYEQYF. DNA for the CDR3: TGTGCCAGCAGCCAAGATAGCGGGAGCTCCTACGAGCAGTACTTC.

The chain links TRBV29-1 to TRBJ2-7; D is perhaps TRBD1 (5 bases). V gave up 4 bases and J gave up 2 bases, with 12 bases separating them. The germline CDR1 and CDR2 sequences are SQVTM and ANQGSEA. The CDR3 loop spans 13 amino acids. The CDR3 here is CSVGQGIPYEQYF. CDR3 nucleotide sequence: TGCAGCGTTGGCCAGGGCATACCCTACGAGCAGTACTTC.

This chain connects TRBV7-8 to TRBJ2-7; D is unresolved. Germline CDR1 reads SGHVS; CDR2 reads FQNEAQ. This CDR3 comprises 13 residues. V was pared by 1 base and J by 6 bases, with 10 bases between. CDR3 coding DNA: TGTGCCAGCAGCTTAGTTGACATGGGCGAGCAGTACTTC. It encodes CASSLVDMGEQYF.

In nucleotides, the CDR3 is TGCGCCAGCAGCCCCGGGACAGCAAACACCGGGGAGCTGTTTTTT. As protein: CASSPGTANTGELFF. The chain is built from TRBV5-1 and TRBJ2-2, with 7 bases that match TRBD1. This CDR3 contains 15 residues. The V segment lost 4 bases and the J segment 2 bases; nucleotides outside the gene matches: 5. The germline CDR1 and CDR2 sequences are SGHRS and YFSETQ.

The V and J genes are TRBV2 and TRBJ1-5; the D gene is possibly TRBD1 (6 bases). The germline gives CDR1 SNHLY, CDR2 FYNNEI. This CDR3 has 17 amino acids. V was shortened by 2 bases and J by 0 bases, with 14 bases between the two germline ends. Here the CDR3 DNA reads TGTGCCAGCAGTGAACCTAGTTCAGGGGATAGCAATCAGCCCCAGCATTTT. Amino acids: CASSEPSSGDSNQPQHF.

The chain has TRBV6-6 and TRBJ2-3; D remains unclear. CDR3 length: 16 residues. V gave up 7 bases and J gave up 2 bases, with 19 bases separating them. The V gene's germline CDR1 is MNHNY and CDR2 SVGAGI (reference sequence). The CDR3 is CASKPPFGSHTDTQYF. CDR3 bases: TGTGCCAGCAAACCTCCCTTCGGGTCCCACACAGATACGCAGTATTTT.